The next 18 T cell receptor beta chains were all read from a single sample in a study of identical twins. TCRdb re-derived calls from the 5' RACE reads in MiXCR, one entry per CDR3 protein. The table lists 750,000 to 950,000 distinct CDR3 sequences, roughly an eighth of them singletons. This sample also belongs to another study, concerning yellow fever vaccine responses in identical twins.

The material sequenced was PBMCs. These receptors came from a woman aged 18-35 years in good health.

The chain carries TRBV5-1 and TRBJ2-1, with D hard to call. The germline gives CDR1 SGHRS, CDR2 YFSETQ. Between the trimmed V and J ends, which lost 4 bases and 3 bases, there was a span of 17 bases. CDR3 length equals 16 residues. CDR3 sequence (DNA): TGCGCCAGCAGCCACCCTCATGGGTCAGACTACAATGAGCAGTTCTTC. It is translated as CASSHPHGSDYNEQFF.

The chain combines TRBV3-1 with TRBJ2-5; the match to TRBD1 covers 9 bases. Germline CDR1 LGHDT, CDR2 YNNKEL (reference sequence). This CDR3 region has 15 residues. With 1 base clipped from V and 4 bases from J, the junction kept 4 bases outside the gene matches. This CDR3 is CASSQGTGVRETQYF. DNA for the CDR3: TGTGCCAGCAGCCAAGGGACAGGGGTAAGAGAGACCCAGTACTTC.

The rearrangement uses TRBV29-1 and TRBJ2-3; D is ambiguous. V dropped 0 bases and J dropped 2 bases, with 15 bases sitting between them. This CDR3 region has 16 residues. The V gene's germline CDR1 is SQVTM and CDR2 ANQGSEA. The CDR3 DNA follows: TGCAGCGTTGAAGATCCCGCGGAGTTTTACACAGATACGCAGTATTTT. As protein: CSVEDPAEFYTDTQYF.

This clonotype was picked up a small number of times. V and J are TRBV28 and TRBJ2-3; a weak D match, TRBD1 (6 bases). The CDR3 sequence is 10 residues long. Germline V CDR1 and CDR2: MDHEN, SYDVKM. V lost 10 bases, J lost 6 bases, and 8 bases lay in between. This CDR3 is CATGADTQYF. In DNA form, the CDR3 reads TGTGCCACAGGGGCGGATACGCAGTATTTT.

In this sample, this clonotype turned up a few times. The gene calls are TRBV6-1 and TRBJ2-4, with D unresolved. Trimming stripped 2 bases from V and 0 bases from J, with 5 bases between. Germline V lookup: CDR1 MNHNS, CDR2 SASEGT. The CDR3 has 14 amino acids. This chain's CDR3 is CASSEWLAKNIQYF. The CDR3 nucleotides read TGTGCCAGCAGTGAATGGCTAGCCAAAAACATTCAGTACTTC.

In its sample, this clonotype was seen a few times. The CDR3 DNA sequence: TGTGCCAGCAGCAAAGGGACAGTCCCCTACGAGCAGTACTTC. It specifies CASSKGTVPYEQYF. The chain couples TRBV7-3 to TRBJ2-7; TRBD1 aligns across 7 bases. Trimming took 5 bases from V and 2 from J; bases not matched to a gene: 6. Germline CDR1 SGHTA, CDR2 FQGTGA. The CDR3 length is 14 residues.

The chain uses TRBV20-1 and TRBJ2-3; D not certain. This CDR3 spans 14 amino acids. CDR1 is DFQATT and CDR2 is SNEGSKA in the germline V gene (reference sequence). The V and J ends lost 0 bases and 0 bases respectively, with 7 bases between them. The CDR3 region has the DNA TGCAGTGCTAGAGAGCACACGAGCACAGATACGCAGTATTTT. Its translation: CSAREHTSTDTQYF.

This clonotype occurred a few times. The chain combines TRBV11-2 with TRBJ1-2; 9 bases fit TRBD1. This CDR3 has 14 residues. Looked up from germline, CDR1 is SGHAT and CDR2 is FQNNGV. V gave up 5 bases and J gave up 5 bases; unmatched junction bases: 6. The CDR3 region is CASSPGQGQYGYTF. DNA of the CDR3: TGTGCCAGCAGCCCAGGACAGGGGCAATATGGCTACACCTTC.

The V gene is TRBV7-3, the J gene TRBJ2-1; a weak D match, TRBD2 (5 bases). The V gene's germline CDR1 is SGHTA and CDR2 FQGTGA. The CDR3 sequence is 16 residues long. Trimming removed 2 bases from V and 0 bases from J, with 11 bases in between. CDR3 sequence (DNA): TGTGCCAGCAGCTTATCCGAGGGAAGCTCCTACAATGAGCAGTTCTTC. Translating gives CASSLSEGSSYNEQFF.

This clonotype was detected a few times. The V and J genes are TRBV2 and TRBJ2-3; the D gene is possibly TRBD1 (5 bases). Per the germline V gene, CDR1 is SNHLY and CDR2 is FYNNEI. The CDR3 loop spans 13 amino acids. Between the trimmed V and J ends, which lost 6 bases and 2 bases, there was a span of 9 bases. The CDR3: CASRLDITDTQYF. The CDR3 nucleotides read TGTGCCAGCAGATTGGACATCACAGATACGCAGTATTTT.

The chain links TRBV28 to TRBJ2-1, with D tentatively TRBD2 (6 bases). Trimming removed 8 bases from V and 4 bases from J, with 18 bases in between. The CDR3 sequence is 15 residues long. Germline V gene data show CDR1 as MDHEN and CDR2 as SYDVKM. The CDR3 sequence: CASAIPGLPYNEQFF. In DNA form, the CDR3 reads TGTGCCAGCGCCATTCCGGGACTTCCATACAATGAGCAGTTCTTC.

This clonotype was counted at least ten times. The chain combines TRBV20-1 with TRBJ2-1, with TRBD2 identical over 9 bases. Unmatched junction bases numbered 14, after V lost 1 base and J lost 7 bases. Looked up from germline, CDR1 is DFQATT and CDR2 is SNEGSKA (reference sequence). There are 17 residues in the CDR3. The CDR3 spells CSARAKGSAGGPNEQFF. The CDR3 nucleotides are TGCAGTGCTAGAGCCAAGGGTAGCGCGGGGGGGCCGAATGAGCAGTTCTTC.

This clonotype was picked up a small number of times. DNA for the CDR3: TGTGCCAGCACTCACCCGGGGGAAACAGCTACCTACAATGAGCAGTTCTTC. Translating it yields CASTHPGETATYNEQFF. The chain employs TRBV11-2 and TRBJ2-1, with D maybe TRBD2 (6 bases). There are 17 residues in the CDR3. With 7 bases removed from V and 2 bases from J, the gap between germline ends came to 21 bases. CDR1 and CDR2 from the germline V gene are SGHAT and FQNNGV. Full variable domain (outside the CDR3, taken from reference TRBV11-2 and TRBJ2-1): EAGVAQSPRYKIIEKRQSVAFWCNPISGHATLYWYQQILGQGPKLLIQFQNNGVVDDSQLPKDRFSAERLKGVDSTLKIQPAKLEDSAVYLCASTHPGETATYNEQFFGPGTRLTVL.

The genes are TRBV14 and TRBJ2-3; 7 positions agree with TRBD1. The J segment lost 3 bases and the V segment lost 2 bases, leaving 5 bases of the junction unmatched. Germline V gene sequence: CDR1 SGHDN, CDR2 FVKESK. The CDR3 runs 15 residues. CDR3 sequence (DNA): TGTGCCAGCAGCCAATTCGACAGGGCGACAGATACGCAGTATTTT. Its translation: CASSQFDRATDTQYF.

This chain joins TRBV5-1 and TRBJ2-5, with D unclear. Trimming removed 1 base from V and 5 bases from J, with 12 bases in between. From germline, CDR1 is SGHRS and CDR2 YFSETQ. This CDR3 has 14 amino acids. The CDR3 DNA is TGCGCCAGCAGCTTGTCAACCCCTGGGGAGACCCAGTACTTC. It is translated as CASSLSTPGETQYF.

This clonotype has a count of ten or more. The chain has TRBV6-1 and TRBJ2-1; 11 nucleotides align to TRBD1. The germline V gene has CDR1 MNHNS and CDR2 SASEGT. The CDR3 covers 14 residues. V shed 6 bases and J 7 bases; nucleotides not matched to a gene: 5. The CDR3 reads CASRGTGGRNEQFF. In nucleotides, the CDR3 is TGTGCCAGCAGGGGGACAGGGGGAAGGAATGAGCAGTTCTTC.

This clonotype was observed a few times. This rearrangement joins TRBV11-2 to TRBJ2-7; D not certain. Trimming left V 5 bases short and J 6 bases short, with 14 bases between. The CDR3 is 13 amino acids. Per germline, CDR1 SGHAT and CDR2 FQNNGV. The CDR3 DNA is TGTGCCAGCAGCCACGACCCTAAAACCGAGCAGTACGTC. Protein product: CASSHDPKTEQYV.

This clonotype was counted at least ten times. The chain employs TRBV12-3 or TRBV12-4 and TRBJ2-2; 7 positions agree with TRBD1. V gave up 5 bases and J gave up 7 bases; unmatched junction bases: 1. The CDR3 has 12 residues. CDR3 region: CASSQGVGELFF. CDR3 nucleotide sequence: TGTGCCAGCAGTCAGGGGGTCGGGGAGCTGTTTTTT.